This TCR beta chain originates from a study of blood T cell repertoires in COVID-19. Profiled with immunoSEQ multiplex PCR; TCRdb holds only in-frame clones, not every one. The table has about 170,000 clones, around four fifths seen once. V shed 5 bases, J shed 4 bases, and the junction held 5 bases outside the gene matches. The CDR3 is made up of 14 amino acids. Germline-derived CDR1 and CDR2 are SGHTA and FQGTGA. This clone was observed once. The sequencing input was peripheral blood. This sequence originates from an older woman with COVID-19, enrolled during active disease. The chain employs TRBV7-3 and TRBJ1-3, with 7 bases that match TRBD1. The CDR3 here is CASSPRQGGNTIYF. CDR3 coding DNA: TGTGCCAGCAGCCCTAGACAGGGCGGAAACACCATATATTTT.